The T cell receptor (beta chain) under discussion was sequenced for a study of shared clonotypes between healthy human individuals. Comments on this clone: Its antigen is unknown. The sample contains more than one DNA sequence encoding this CDR3.

Notes on the study in general: Non-shared clonotypes had lower generation probabilities than clonotypes shared by all four sorted-subset donors.

Germline assignment: CDR1 SEHNR and CDR2 FQNEAQ (reference sequence). The CDR3 spans 14 residues. The V segment lost 8 bases and the J segment 2 bases; nucleotides outside the gene matches: 6. It was across several immunoSEQ plates that each subset's genomic DNA was evenly split. The repertoire was sequenced with immunoSEQ multiplex PCR; TCRdb's copy has only in-frame clones and lacks some. In the table there are approximately 2.5 million clones, roughly 93% of which are singletons. The specimen was naive CD4+ T cells from PBMCs. Subset denoted: CD45RA+ positively selected. The chain uses TRBV7-9 and TRBJ2-1; 7 nucleotides agree with TRBD2. The sequence was collected from a man between 18 and 35 years old in good health. Some clones in this sample may be carry-over from other donors' samples. CDR3 amino acids: CASSPSGPYNEQFF. The CDR3 DNA follows: TGTGCCAGCTCTCCTAGCGGTCCCTACAATGAGCAGTTCTTC.